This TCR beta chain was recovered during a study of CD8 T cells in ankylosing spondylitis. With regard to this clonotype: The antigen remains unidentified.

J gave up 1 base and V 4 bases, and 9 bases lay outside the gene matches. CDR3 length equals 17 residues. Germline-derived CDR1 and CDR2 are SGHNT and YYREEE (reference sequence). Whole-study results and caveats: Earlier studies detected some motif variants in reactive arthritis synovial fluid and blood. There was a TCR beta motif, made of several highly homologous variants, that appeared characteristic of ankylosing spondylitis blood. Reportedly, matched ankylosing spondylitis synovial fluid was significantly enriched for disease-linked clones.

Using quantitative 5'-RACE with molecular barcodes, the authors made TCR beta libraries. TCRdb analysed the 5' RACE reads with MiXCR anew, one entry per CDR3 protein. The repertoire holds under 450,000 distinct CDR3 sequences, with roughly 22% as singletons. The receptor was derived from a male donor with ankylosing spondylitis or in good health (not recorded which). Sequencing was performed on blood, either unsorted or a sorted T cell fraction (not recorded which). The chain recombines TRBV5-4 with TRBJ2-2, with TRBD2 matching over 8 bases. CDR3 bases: TGTGCCAGCAGCCAGCGGGGGCCCCAATGGAACACCGGGGAGCTGTTTTTT. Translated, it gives CASSQRGPQWNTGELFF.